A single sample is the source of the 21 T cell receptor beta chains below, sequenced in a study of OX40 agonist ivuxolimab in advanced cancers. The data were produced by immunoSEQ multiplex PCR, yet TCRdb's version contains in-frame clones alone and is incomplete. Altogether 9,500 to 15,000 clones are present, about four fifths being singletons, with the ten largest covering roughly 19%. Material: CD4+ or CD8+ T cells sorted from blood, obtained in a trial of the OX40 agonist ivuxolimab. All receptors derive from an adult with an advanced solid tumor such as melanoma, head and neck, liver or kidney cancer.

The chain employs TRBV10-2 and TRBJ1-4; D might be TRBD1 (6 bases). CDR3 length: 14 amino acids. V was clipped by 2 bases and J by 7 bases, with 11 bases between them. Germline values: CDR1 WSHSY, CDR2 SAAADI. The CDR3 reads CASSETGIGEKLFF. CDR3 DNA sequence: TGCGCCAGCAGTGAGACAGGGATAGGTGAAAAACTGTTTTTT.

This clone has more than one count but fewer than ten. The chain employs TRBV27 and TRBJ2-7, with a possible D match to TRBD1 (5 bases). Germline loops: CDR1 MNHEY, CDR2 SMNVEV (reference sequence). The V end was cut by 6 bases, the J end by 4 bases, with 22 bases between. The CDR3 has 16 residues. CDR3 loop: CASSNRLPSAFYEQYF. CDR3 DNA sequence: TGTGCCAGCAGCAACAGGCTCCCCTCTGCTTTTTACGAGCAGTACTTC.

This chain joins TRBV5-5 and TRBJ2-1; D possibly corresponds to TRBD2 (6 bases). Trimming pared 4 bases from V and 3 bases from J, leaving 17 bases between. CDR3 length: 16 residues. Germline CDR1 is SGHKS and CDR2 is YYEKEE (reference sequence). CDR3 in amino acids: CASSIPSGGLYNEQFF. CDR3 in DNA: TGTGCCAGCAGCATCCCCTCAGGAGGGCTCTACAATGAGCAGTTCTTC.

This chain links TRBV7-3 with TRBJ2-5; a weak D match, TRBD2 (7 bases). The V end lost 7 bases, the J end lost 6 bases, and 15 bases lay between the germline ends. The V gene's germline CDR1 is SGHTA and CDR2 FQGTGA. The CDR3 is 13 residues long. CDR3 nucleotide sequence: TGTGCCAGCACCAACAGGGAGGGCAAGACCCAGTACTTC. It translates to CASTNREGKTQYF.

This rearrangement joins TRBV7-9 to TRBJ2-7; tentatively, D is TRBD1 (5 bases). Germline CDR1 and CDR2: SEHNR and FQNEAQ (reference sequence). Between the trimmed V and J ends, which lost 3 bases and 4 bases, there was a span of 13 bases. The CDR3 spans 14 residues. Written as DNA, the CDR3 is TGTGCCAGCAGCTTCCCAGGTTCAGGGTACGAGCAGTACTTC. Its translation: CASSFPGSGYEQYF. The variable domain in full, completed from reference TRBV7-9 and TRBJ2-7, reads DTGVSQNPRHKITKRGQNVTFRCDPISEHNRLYWYRQTLGQGPEFLTYFQNEAQLEKSRLLSDRFSAERPKGSFSTLEIQRTEQGDSAMYLCASSFPGSGYEQYFGPGTRLTVT.

The rearrangement uses TRBV28 and TRBJ2-3; the D call may be TRBD1 or TRBD2 (5 bases each). There are 15 residues in the CDR3. Germline CDR1 MDHEN, CDR2 SYDVKM. V gave up 3 bases and J gave up 6 bases, with 16 bases separating them. CDR3 loop: CASSFGPHGADTQYF. The CDR3 DNA sequence: TGTGCCAGCAGTTTTGGGCCGCACGGGGCGGATACGCAGTATTTT.

The rearrangement uses TRBV11-2 and TRBJ2-5; TRBD2 agrees at 7 bases. This CDR3 contains 17 residues. After removal of 5 bases from V and 0 bases from J, the junction contained 12 bases not matched to a gene. From germline, CDR1 is SGHAT and CDR2 FQNNGV. The chain's CDR3 is CASSQGGASGYQETQYF. CDR3 bases: TGTGCCAGCAGCCAGGGTGGGGCTAGCGGCTACCAAGAGACCCAGTACTTC. Variable domain in full (rest from reference TRBV11-2 and TRBJ2-5): EAGVAQSPRYKIIEKRQSVAFWCNPISGHATLYWYQQILGQGPKLLIQFQNNGVVDDSQLPKDRFSAERLKGVDSTLKIQPAKLEDSAVYLCASSQGGASGYQETQYFGPGTRLLVL.

The CDR3 DNA sequence: TGTGCCAGCAGTTACTCGATCGGTAGCGGTGGTGATACGCAGTATTTT. Its protein product is CASSYSIGSGGDTQYF. The gene calls are TRBV6-6 and TRBJ2-3, with TRBD2 as a possible D gene (6 bases). The length of the CDR3 is 16 residues. CDR1 is MNHNY, CDR2 SVGAGI, per germline (reference sequence). V was trimmed by 0 bases and J by 6 bases, leaving 16 bases between them.

This rearrangement joins TRBV19 to TRBJ2-7; 10 bases are a match to TRBD1. Per the germline V gene, CDR1 is LNHDA and CDR2 is SQIVND (reference sequence). CDR3 length: 14 amino acids. The junction had 2 bases not matched to a gene; V was cut back by 4 bases and J by 2 bases. The CDR3 here is CASSTGTGAYEQYF. The CDR3 region has the DNA TGTGCCAGTAGTACCGGGACAGGGGCCTACGAGCAGTACTTC.

The CDR3 bases are TGTGCCAGCAGCCCGGGACTAGCGGGAACCTACGAGCAGTACTTC. Translation gives CASSPGLAGTYEQYF. This chain connects TRBV9 to TRBJ2-7, with 13 bases lining up with TRBD2. V lost 4 bases and J lost 2; bases outside the gene matches: 3. Germline CDR1 is SGDLS and CDR2 is YYNGEE. This CDR3 is 15 amino acids long.

V and J are TRBV7-8 and TRBJ2-1; no clear D gene. Deletions cut 1 base from V and 2 bases from J, with 3 bases between. From germline, CDR1 is SGHVS and CDR2 FQNEAQ. This CDR3 contains 13 residues. This chain's CDR3 is CASSLEAYNEQFF. CDR3 DNA sequence: TGTGCCAGCAGCTTAGAAGCCTACAATGAGCAGTTCTTC. Drawing the rest from reference TRBV7-8 and TRBJ2-1, the complete variable domain is GAGVSQSPRYKVAKRGQDVALRCDPISGHVSLFWYQQALGQGPEFLTYFQNEAQLDKSGLPSDRFFAERPEGSVSTLKIQRTQQEDSAVYLCASSLEAYNEQFFGPGTRLTVL.

This rearrangement joins TRBV27 to TRBJ1-2; 7 bases align to TRBD1. The V and J ends lost 5 bases and 2 bases, in that order; junction bases with no gene match: 5. The CDR3 has 14 residues. Germline loops: CDR1 MNHEY, CDR2 SMNVEV (reference sequence). The CDR3 DNA sequence: TGTGCCAGCAGTCCTTCGACAGGGAACTATGGCTACACCTTC. Translating it yields CASSPSTGNYGYTF.

The chain joins TRBV7-7 to TRBJ2-2; TRBD1 agrees at 10 bases. There are 16 residues in the CDR3. The junction had 3 bases not matched to a gene; V was cut back by 2 bases and J by 3 bases. Per germline, CDR1 SSHAT and CDR2 FNYEAQ (reference sequence). This CDR3 is CASSLLGTGDTGELFF. The CDR3 DNA sequence: TGTGCCAGCAGCTTATTAGGGACAGGGGACACCGGGGAGCTGTTTTTT. Full variable domain (outside the CDR3, taken from reference TRBV7-7 and TRBJ2-2): GAGVSQSPRYKVTKRGQDVTLRCDPISSHATLYWYQQALGQGPEFLTYFNYEAQPDKSGLPSDRFSAERPEGSISTLTIQRTEQRDSAMYRCASSLLGTGDTGELFFGEGSRLTVL.

The gene calls are TRBV7-6 and TRBJ1-2; 8 bases match TRBD1. Germline trimming cut 3 bases from V and 4 bases from J; bases unmatched to any gene: 4. CDR1 and CDR2 from the germline V gene are SGHVS and FNYEAQ. This CDR3 contains 14 residues. The CDR3 DNA reads TGTGCCAGCAGCTTTGCCGACAGGGGCTATGGCTACACCTTC. Its protein product is CASSFADRGYGYTF.

The rearrangement uses TRBV7-2 and TRBJ2-7, with a tentative D call TRBD2 (5 bases). This CDR3 contains 15 residues. In germline, CDR1 is SGHTA, CDR2 FQGNSA. Trimming pared 4 bases from V and 0 bases from J, leaving 13 bases between. DNA for the CDR3: TGTGCCAGCAGCTCCCTAGACGGGAACTCCTACGAGCAGTACTTC. This codes for CASSSLDGNSYEQYF.

Sample share makes this clone medium-sized. V usage is TRBV2 and J usage is TRBJ2-7; D possibly corresponds to TRBD1 (6 bases). CDR3 length: 12 residues. In germline, CDR1 is SNHLY, CDR2 FYNNEI. The V end lost 9 bases, the J end lost 2 bases, and 11 bases lay between the germline ends. CDR3 amino acids: CASRTATYEQYF. The CDR3 DNA is TGTGCCAGTAGGACAGCCACCTACGAGCAGTACTTC.

The V call is TRBV4-3, the J call TRBJ2-3, with TRBD2 identical over 9 bases. CDR1 is LGHNA, CDR2 YSLEER, per germline. The CDR3 covers 19 residues. V was clipped by 0 bases and J by 3 bases; unmatched bases: 13. CDR3 nucleotides: TGCGCCAGCAGCCAAGATTCGGCTAGCGGGGTAGGACCGACAGATACGCAGTATTTT. Protein product: CASSQDSASGVGPTDTQYF.

The V and J genes are TRBV9 and TRBJ2-1; D uncertain. Looked up from germline, CDR1 is SGDLS and CDR2 is YYNGEE. The CDR3 length is 12 residues. Trimming stripped 0 bases from V and 7 bases from J, with 5 bases between. The CDR3 here is CASSVGWNEQFF. The CDR3 nucleotides are TGTGCCAGCAGCGTAGGTTGGAATGAGCAGTTCTTC.

The chain has TRBV5-1 and TRBJ2-1; 11 nucleotides agree with TRBD2. J lost 5 bases, V lost 4 bases, and 2 bases had no gene match. Germline V CDR1 and CDR2: SGHRS, YFSETQ. The CDR3 loop spans 14 amino acids. The CDR3 bases are TGCGCCAGCAGCCCGGGACTAGCGGACAATGAGCAGTTCTTC. It translates to CASSPGLADNEQFF.

As concerns this clone: Sequence at one end of the junction differs from germline and may be a read error. V is TRBV2 and J is TRBJ1-1; no definite D call. The CDR3 loop spans 15 amino acids. Germline loops: CDR1 SNHLY, CDR2 FYNNEI. This chain's CDR3 is CASSGGAYGSTEAFF. The CDR3 region has the DNA TGCGCCAGCAGTGGAGGTGCCTATGGAAGCACTGAAGCTTTCTTT.

This chain links TRBV5-1 with TRBJ2-7, with TRBD1 identical over 9 bases. Germline lookup yields CDR1 SGHRS and CDR2 YFSETQ. V lost 2 bases to trimming and J lost 6 bases; unmatched junction nucleotides: 9. The CDR3 totals 15 residues. CDR3 nucleotides: TGCGCCAGCAGCTTTGCTTCGGGGACAGGGAGCGAGCAGTACTTC. This translates into CASSFASGTGSEQYF.